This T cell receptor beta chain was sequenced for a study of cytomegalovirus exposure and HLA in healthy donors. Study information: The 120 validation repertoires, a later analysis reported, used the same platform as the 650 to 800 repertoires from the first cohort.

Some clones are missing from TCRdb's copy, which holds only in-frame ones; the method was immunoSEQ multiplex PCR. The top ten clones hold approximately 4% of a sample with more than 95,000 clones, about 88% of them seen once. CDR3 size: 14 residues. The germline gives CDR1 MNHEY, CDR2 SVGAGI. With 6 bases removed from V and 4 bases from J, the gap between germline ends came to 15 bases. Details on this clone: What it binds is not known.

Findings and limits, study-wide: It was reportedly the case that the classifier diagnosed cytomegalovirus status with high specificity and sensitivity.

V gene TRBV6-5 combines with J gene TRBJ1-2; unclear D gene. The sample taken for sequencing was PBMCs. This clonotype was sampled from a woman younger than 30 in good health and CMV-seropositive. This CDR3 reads CASRPIGLSYGYTF. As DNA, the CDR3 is TGTGCCAGCAGACCCATCGGACTGAGCTATGGCTACACCTTC.